This T cell receptor beta chain was found in a study of siplizumab effects on memory and regulatory T cells. The CDR3 loop spans 14 amino acids. The V gene end was trimmed by 8 bases and the J gene end by 0 bases; junction bases not matched to a gene: 6. From germline, CDR1 is MNHEY and CDR2 SMNVEV (reference sequence). Some 96,000 TCR templates per sample were assayed. Libraries were prepared by immunoSEQ multiplex PCR; TCRdb keeps only in-frame clonotypes and omits some of them. The sample records 50,000 to 75,000 clones, approximately 97% being singletons. Naive, memory, effector memory and TEMRA subsets that were unstimulated underwent sequencing in three donor pairs.

This chain connects TRBV27 to TRBJ2-7, with 8 bases that match TRBD2. Sample: naive CD8+ T cells sorted from blood. The clonotype comes from a human donor in good health. The CDR3 loop is CASAVAGYSYEQYF. The CDR3 coding sequence is TGTGCCAGCGCAGTAGCGGGGTACTCCTACGAGCAGTACTTC.